This entry lists 24 T cell receptor beta chains sequenced from one sample in a study of blood T cell repertoires in COVID-19 (TCRdb year 2020). Library prep was done by the immunoSEQ multiplex PCR assay. TCRdb's version of the immuneACCESS table is confined to in-frame rearrangements and falls short of the full clone set. An unresolved V gene accounts for under half of the shortfall where checked; the remainder is of unknown origin. This sample gives hundreds of thousands of clones in total; around 83% of them show up just once. The ten largest clones capture 6.8% of the sample. The sequenced sample consisted of PBMCs or T cells enriched from blood (not recorded which). Every receptor here comes from a woman between 40 and 55 years old who had recovered from COVID-19.

The chain links TRBV6-2 or TRBV6-3 to TRBJ2-3; perhaps TRBD2 as D (5 bases). Germline V gene data show CDR1 as MNHEY and CDR2 as SVGEGT. The V gene lost 0 bases and the J gene lost 9 bases, with 10 bases spanning the gap. The CDR3 has 13 amino acids. CDR3 region: CASSYSRVETQYF. As DNA, the CDR3 is TGTGCCAGCAGTTACTCGAGGGTCGAGACGCAGTATTTT.

The chain joins TRBV6-6 to TRBJ1-1; weak D call: TRBD1 (6 bases). Per germline, CDR1 MNHNY and CDR2 SVGAGI (reference sequence). Trimming shortened V by 6 bases and J by 4 bases, and 18 bases separated the two germline ends. This CDR3 contains 15 residues. The CDR3 bases are TGTGCCAGCAGCTATCCCCTCAGGGGTGGCACTGAAGCTTTCTTT. It encodes CASSYPLRGGTEAFF.

The V and J genes are TRBV6-5 and TRBJ1-6; D is uncertain. This CDR3 contains 14 residues. From germline, CDR1 is MNHEY and CDR2 SVGAGI. V gave up 6 bases and J gave up 0 bases, with 6 bases separating them. CDR3 sequence: CASSGSSYNSPLHF. CDR3 in DNA: TGTGCCAGCAGCGGTAGCTCCTATAATTCACCCCTCCACTTT.

This chain joins TRBV6-4 and TRBJ2-1; 9 bases agree with TRBD2. The germline V gene encodes CDR1 MRHNA and CDR2 SNTAGT. With V trimmed by 6 bases and J by 7 bases, 10 bases remained unmatched. The CDR3 spans 15 residues. Here the CDR3 DNA reads TGTGCCAGCAGCAAAATAGCGGGAGAAGGTAATGAGCAGTTCTTC. The encoded protein is CASSKIAGEGNEQFF.

This chain joins TRBV6-5 and TRBJ1-2, with D possibly TRBD1 on 5 matching bases. The CDR3 spans 15 residues. The germline V gene encodes CDR1 MNHEY and CDR2 SVGAGI. V was shortened by 8 bases and J by 7 bases, with 23 bases between the two germline ends. CDR3 amino acids: CASGQGRRRMGGYTF. The CDR3 nucleotides are TGTGCCAGCGGGCAGGGCCGGCGTCGGATGGGTGGCTACACCTTC.

The chain uses TRBV4-2 and TRBJ2-3; 9 bases map to TRBD1. Trimming removed 4 bases from V and 4 bases from J; junction bases left unmatched: 9. This CDR3 is built from 16 residues. The germline V gene has CDR1 LGHNA and CDR2 YNFKEQ. This CDR3 reads CASSPEDRGISDTQYF. In DNA, the CDR3 is TGTGCCAGCAGCCCTGAGGACAGGGGAATCTCAGATACGCAGTATTTT.

V gene TRBV11-2 combines with J gene TRBJ2-2, with TRBD1 identical over 9 bases. Germline values: CDR1 SGHAT, CDR2 FQNNGV. The CDR3 has 14 residues. V dropped 5 bases and J dropped 5; count of bases not matched to a gene: 3. In nucleotides, the CDR3 is TGTGCCAGCAGCCTGACAGGGGGAACCGGGGAGCTGTTTTTT. Protein sequence: CASSLTGGTGELFF. Full variable domain (missing parts from reference TRBV11-2 and TRBJ2-2): EAGVAQSPRYKIIEKRQSVAFWCNPISGHATLYWYQQILGQGPKLLIQFQNNGVVDDSQLPKDRFSAERLKGVDSTLKIQPAKLEDSAVYLCASSLTGGTGELFFGEGSRLTVL.

This clone was observed once. V usage is TRBV7-2 and J usage is TRBJ1-2; a weak D match, TRBD1 (6 bases). Trimming took off 5 bases at V and 8 bases at J, with 18 bases between the two ends. The CDR3 covers 14 residues. Germline V lookup: CDR1 SGHTA, CDR2 FQGNSA. The CDR3 bases are TGTGCCAGCAGCCCAGACGGGACATCTGTGGGCTACACCTTC. This sequence encodes CASSPDGTSVGYTF.

The chain carries TRBV9 and TRBJ1-4; TRBD1 agrees at 7 bases. The CDR3 covers 17 residues. In germline, CDR1 is SGDLS, CDR2 YYNGEE. Trimming cost V 4 bases and J 8 bases; bases outside gene matches: 17. The CDR3 sequence: CASSKQGRVSVGEKLFF. CDR3 DNA sequence: TGTGCCAGCAGCAAACAGGGGCGGGTATCCGTTGGAGAAAAACTGTTTTTT.

The J gene is TRBJ2-1, the V gene TRBV24-1, with a possible D match to TRBD1 (6 bases). Trimming removed 3 bases from V and 0 bases from J, with 14 bases in between. There are 17 residues in the CDR3. Germline V gene sequence: CDR1 KGHDR, CDR2 SFDVKD. As DNA, the CDR3 is TGTGCCACCAGTGATCCAGGGGCCGGAGGCTCCTACAATGAGCAGTTCTTC. Its translation is CATSDPGAGGSYNEQFF.

The chain uses TRBV4-3 and TRBJ1-4; no clear D. Germline V gene sequence: CDR1 LGHNA, CDR2 YSLEER. V was clipped by 0 bases and J by 8 bases, with 16 bases between them. CDR3 length: 16 residues. CDR3 coding DNA: TGCGCCAGCAGCCAAGATCTGCGGGTTTACGAAGAAAAACTGTTTTTT. It codes for CASSQDLRVYEEKLFF.

The chain has TRBV24-1 and TRBJ1-4, with TRBD1 identical over 8 bases. Germline CDR1 KGHDR, CDR2 SFDVKD. J lost 5 bases, V lost 4 bases, and 8 bases had no gene match. CDR3 length equals 16 residues. For the CDR3, the DNA is TGTGCCACCAGTGACCCCACGACAGGGGAAAATGAAAAACTGTTTTTT. Amino acid sequence: CATSDPTTGENEKLFF.

The chain recombines TRBV28 with TRBJ2-2, with a possible D match to TRBD1 (7 bases). This CDR3 comprises 14 residues. The V gene's germline CDR1 is MDHEN and CDR2 SYDVKM. V gave up 7 bases and J gave up 4 bases, with 13 bases separating them. The CDR3 region has the DNA TGTGCCAGCAACTCAGGGGGAGGCACCGGGGAGCTGTTTTTT. The encoded protein is CASNSGGGTGELFF.

The gene calls are TRBV11-2 and TRBJ1-1; 7 bases match TRBD1. This CDR3 has 13 residues. J gave up 4 bases and V 4 bases, and 3 bases lay outside the gene matches. The germline V gene encodes CDR1 SGHAT and CDR2 FQNNGV. CDR3 nucleotide sequence: TGTGCCAGCAGCTATCAGGGGGGCACTGAAGCTTTCTTT. It yields the protein CASSYQGGTEAFF.

The chain recombines TRBV24-1 with TRBJ2-4; D unresolved. In germline, CDR1 is KGHDR, CDR2 SFDVKD. The CDR3 sequence is 15 residues long. V was clipped by 4 bases and J by 1 base, with 10 bases between them. The CDR3 DNA sequence: TGTGCCACCAGTGAAGCCACAGTGGCCAAAAACATTCAGTACTTC. Protein sequence: CATSEATVAKNIQYF.

The V and J genes are TRBV11-3 and TRBJ1-2; possible D gene TRBD1, 5 bases. The CDR3 totals 16 residues. V gave up 4 bases and J gave up 4 bases, with 19 bases separating them. Germline V gives CDR1 SGHNT, CDR2 YENEEA. In DNA, the CDR3 is TGTGCCAGCAGCTCCGGGGGAGTATCGGCGGGCTATGGCTACACCTTC. Translation gives CASSSGGVSAGYGYTF.

The chain couples TRBV19 to TRBJ2-5; D may be TRBD1 (6 bases). Per germline, CDR1 LNHDA and CDR2 SQIVND (reference sequence). The length of the CDR3 is 13 residues. V was clipped by 3 bases and J by 5 bases, with 10 bases between them. The CDR3 nucleotides read TGTGCCAGTAGTATTGGGCAGGGGGAGACCCAGTACTTC. Protein product: CASSIGQGETQYF.

V is TRBV4-3 and J is TRBJ1-6; D gene uncertain. V was pared by 1 base and J by 13 bases, with 17 bases between. The CDR3 contains 15 residues. In germline, CDR1 is LGHNA, CDR2 YSLEER. CDR3 sequence reads: CASSQVRGIVQPLHF. DNA of the CDR3: TGCGCCAGCAGCCAAGTCAGAGGCATCGTCCAGCCCCTCCACTTT.

V and J are TRBV12-5 and TRBJ2-3; 12 bases are shared with TRBD2. V shed 7 bases, J shed 9 bases, and the junction held 11 bases outside the gene matches. Germline V gene lookup returns CDR1 LGHNT and CDR2 FRNRAP. CDR3 length: 15 residues. The CDR3 loop reads CASALLAGGPGTQYF. CDR3 DNA: TGTGCTAGTGCCCTACTAGCGGGAGGCCCGGGAACGCAGTATTTT.

The rearrangement uses TRBV24-1 and TRBJ1-1, with TRBD1 matching 9 bases. The V gene end was trimmed by 2 bases and the J gene end by 1 base; junction bases not matched to a gene: 10. The CDR3 loop spans 18 amino acids. Looked up from germline, CDR1 is KGHDR and CDR2 is SFDVKD. The CDR3 spells CATSDSRARGQGNTEAFF. CDR3 nucleotides: TGTGCCACCAGTGATTCGAGGGCTAGGGGACAGGGGAACACTGAAGCTTTCTTT.

The chain combines TRBV28 with TRBJ1-1, with 8 bases aligning to TRBD1. Germline V gene sequence: CDR1 MDHEN, CDR2 SYDVKM. V lost 6 bases to trimming and J lost 10 bases; unmatched junction nucleotides: 10. The CDR3 sequence is 13 residues long. In nucleotides, the CDR3 is TGTGCCAGCAGCCCCCGACAGGGGTTACGAGCTTTCTTT. Translating gives CASSPRQGLRAFF.

The chain employs TRBV5-1 and TRBJ2-5, with 7 bases fitting TRBD2. V shed 4 bases, J shed 3 bases, and the junction held 3 bases outside the gene matches. Germline-derived CDR1 and CDR2 are SGHRS and YFSETQ. The length of the CDR3 is 13 residues. The CDR3 DNA reads as TGCGCCAGCAGCGCCGGACTAGAAGAGACCCAGTACTTC. This encodes CASSAGLEETQYF.

V is TRBV28 and J is TRBJ1-1; D unresolved. The CDR3 consists of 11 residues. V was trimmed by 2 bases and J by 7 bases, leaving 5 bases between them. Germline values: CDR1 MDHEN, CDR2 SYDVKM. The CDR3 nucleotides read TGTGCCAGCAGTTTAAGAGTTGAAGCTTTCTTT. As protein: CASSLRVEAFF.

The sample holds one count of this clone. DNA for the CDR3: TGTGCCAGCAGCGCTAGCGGGAGTAATGTTGAGACCCAGTACTTC. Its translation is CASSASGSNVETQYF. The V call is TRBV9, the J call TRBJ2-5; the match to TRBD2 covers 10 bases. Germline-derived CDR1 and CDR2 are SGDLS and YYNGEE. Losses at the gene ends were 3 bases for V and 5 bases for J; bases not matched to a gene: 7. CDR3 size: 15 residues.